This T cell receptor (beta chain) was identified in a study of cytomegalovirus exposure and HLA in healthy donors. Study observations and caveats: Specificity of a few CMV-associated chains for CMV antigens was verified in vitro. When a later analysis was performed, an Asian-associated ancestry cluster reportedly had fewer N-insertions than the approximately 700-donor mean.

The CDR3 length is 16 residues. Germline loops: CDR1 SGHAT, CDR2 FQNNGV. Deletions cut 3 bases from V and 3 bases from J, with 17 bases between. Comment on this clone: What it binds is unknown.

This PCR relied on a set of 60 Vbeta primers and 13 Jbeta primers. Sequenced by immunoSEQ multiplex PCR; TCRdb stores in-frame clones only, minus some. The sample records roughly 180,000 clones, approximately 88% being singletons. Sequencing was carried out using PBMCs. The V call is TRBV11-2, the J call TRBJ1-1; D is possibly TRBD1 (6 bases). This receptor was identified in a boy aged 2 to 9 in good health and CMV-seronegative. CDR3: CASSFIRGRRDTEAFF. CDR3 nucleotide sequence: TGTGCCAGCAGCTTTATCAGGGGACGAAGGGACACTGAAGCTTTCTTT.